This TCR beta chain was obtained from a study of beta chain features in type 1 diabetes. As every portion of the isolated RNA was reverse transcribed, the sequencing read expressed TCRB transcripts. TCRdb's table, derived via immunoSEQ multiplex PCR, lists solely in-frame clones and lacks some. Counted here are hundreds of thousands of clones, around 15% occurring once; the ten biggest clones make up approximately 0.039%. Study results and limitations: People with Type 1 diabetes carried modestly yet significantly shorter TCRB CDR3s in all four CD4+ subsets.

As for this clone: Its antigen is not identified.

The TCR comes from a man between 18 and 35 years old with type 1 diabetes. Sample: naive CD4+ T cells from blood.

The CDR3 loop is CASSLDGTSFTDTQYF. CDR3 nucleotides: TGCGCCAGCAGCTTGGATGGGACTTCCTTCACAGATACGCAGTATTTT. The rearrangement links TRBV5-1 to TRBJ2-3, with TRBD2 as a possible D gene (6 bases). This CDR3 has 16 residues. V lost 0 bases to trimming and J lost 2 bases, with 13 bases between them. Germline lookup yields CDR1 SGHRS and CDR2 YFSETQ.